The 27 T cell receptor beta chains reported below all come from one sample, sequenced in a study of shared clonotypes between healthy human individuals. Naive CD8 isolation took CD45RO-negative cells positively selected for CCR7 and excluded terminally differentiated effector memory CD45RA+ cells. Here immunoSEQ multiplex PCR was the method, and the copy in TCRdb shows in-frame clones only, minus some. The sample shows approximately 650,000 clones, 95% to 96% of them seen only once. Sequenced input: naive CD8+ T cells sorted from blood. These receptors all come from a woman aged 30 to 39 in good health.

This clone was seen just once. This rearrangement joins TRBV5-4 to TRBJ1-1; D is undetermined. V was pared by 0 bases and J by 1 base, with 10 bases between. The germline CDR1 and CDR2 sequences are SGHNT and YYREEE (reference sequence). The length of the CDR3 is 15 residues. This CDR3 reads CASSLGGMENTEAFF. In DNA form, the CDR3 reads TGTGCCAGCAGCTTGGGAGGGATGGAGAACACTGAAGCTTTCTTT.

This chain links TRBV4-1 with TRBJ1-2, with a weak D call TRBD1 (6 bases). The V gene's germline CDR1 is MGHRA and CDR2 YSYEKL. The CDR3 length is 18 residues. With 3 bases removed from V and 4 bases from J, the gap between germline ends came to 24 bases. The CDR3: CASSQSPGLKGGVYGYTF. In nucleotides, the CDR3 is TGCGCCAGCAGCCAGAGTCCGGGACTAAAAGGGGGAGTCTATGGCTACACCTTC.

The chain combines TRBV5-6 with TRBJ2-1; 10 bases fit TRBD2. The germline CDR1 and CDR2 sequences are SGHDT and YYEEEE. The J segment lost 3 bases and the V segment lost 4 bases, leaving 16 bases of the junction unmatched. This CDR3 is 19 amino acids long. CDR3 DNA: TGTGCCAGCAGCCAGGGAACGGGACTAGCGATCATTTTCTACAATGAGCAGTTCTTC. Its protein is CASSQGTGLAIIFYNEQFF.

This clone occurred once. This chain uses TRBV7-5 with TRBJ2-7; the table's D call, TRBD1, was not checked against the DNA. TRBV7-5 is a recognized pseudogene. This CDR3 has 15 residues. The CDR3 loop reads CVRSATRVPSYEQYF. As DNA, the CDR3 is TGTGTCAGGAGCGCCACCAGGGTTCCATCCTACGAGCAGTACTTC.

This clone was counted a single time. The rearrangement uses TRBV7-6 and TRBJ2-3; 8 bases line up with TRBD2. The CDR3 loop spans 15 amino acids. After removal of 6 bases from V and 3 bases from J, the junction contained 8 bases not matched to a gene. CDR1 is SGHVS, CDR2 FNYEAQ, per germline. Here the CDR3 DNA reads TGTGCCAGCAGACGTAGCGGGGTAGGGACAGATACGCAGTATTTT. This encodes CASRRSGVGTDTQYF.

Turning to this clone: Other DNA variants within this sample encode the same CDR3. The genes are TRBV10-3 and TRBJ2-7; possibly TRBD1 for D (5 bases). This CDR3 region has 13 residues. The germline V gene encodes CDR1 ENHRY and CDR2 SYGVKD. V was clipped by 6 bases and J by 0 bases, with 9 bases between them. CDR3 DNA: TGTGCCATCAGGGGCGACAGCTCCTACGAGCAGTACTTC. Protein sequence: CAIRGDSSYEQYF.

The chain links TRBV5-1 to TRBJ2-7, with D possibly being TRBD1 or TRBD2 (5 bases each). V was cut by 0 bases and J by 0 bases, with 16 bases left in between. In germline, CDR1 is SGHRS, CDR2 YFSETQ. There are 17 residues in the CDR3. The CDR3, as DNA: TGCGCCAGCAGCTTGGAGAAGCCCGGGACCCTCTCCTACGAGCAGTACTTC. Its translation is CASSLEKPGTLSYEQYF.

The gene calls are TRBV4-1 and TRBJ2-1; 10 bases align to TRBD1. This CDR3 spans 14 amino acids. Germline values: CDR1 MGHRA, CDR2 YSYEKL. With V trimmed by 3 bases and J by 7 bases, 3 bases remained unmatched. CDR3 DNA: TGCGCCAGCAGCCATCTGGGACAGGGGAATGAGCAGTTCTTC. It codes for CASSHLGQGNEQFF.

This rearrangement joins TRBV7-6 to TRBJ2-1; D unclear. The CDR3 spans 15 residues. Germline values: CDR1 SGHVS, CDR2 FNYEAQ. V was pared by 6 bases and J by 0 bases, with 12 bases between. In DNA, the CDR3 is TGTGCCAGCAGTTCCGACCCGAGCTCCTACAATGAGCAGTTCTTC. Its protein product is CASSSDPSSYNEQFF.

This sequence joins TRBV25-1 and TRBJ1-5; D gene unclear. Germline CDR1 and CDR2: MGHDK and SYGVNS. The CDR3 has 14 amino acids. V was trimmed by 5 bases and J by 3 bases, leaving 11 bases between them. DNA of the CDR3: TGTGCCAGCAGTCCTGGCATCCACAATCAGCCCCAGCATTTT. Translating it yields CASSPGIHNQPQHF.

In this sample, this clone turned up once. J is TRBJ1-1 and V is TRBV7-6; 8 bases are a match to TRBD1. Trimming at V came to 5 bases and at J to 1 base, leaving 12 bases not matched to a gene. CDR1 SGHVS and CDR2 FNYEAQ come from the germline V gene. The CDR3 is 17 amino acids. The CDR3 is CASSRPGQGRWNTEAFF. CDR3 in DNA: TGTGCCAGCAGCAGGCCCGGACAGGGTCGATGGAACACTGAAGCTTTCTTT. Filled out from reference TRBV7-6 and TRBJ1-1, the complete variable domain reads GAGVSQSPRYKVTKRGQDVALRCDPISGHVSLYWYRQALGQGPEFLTYFNYEAQQDKSGLPNDRFSAERPEGSISTLTIQRTEQRDSAMYRCASSRPGQGRWNTEAFFGQGTRLTVV.

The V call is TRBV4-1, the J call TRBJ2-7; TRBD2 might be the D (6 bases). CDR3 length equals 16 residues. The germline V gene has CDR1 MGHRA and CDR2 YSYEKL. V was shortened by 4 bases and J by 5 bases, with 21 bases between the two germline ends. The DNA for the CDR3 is TGCGCCAGCAGCCGCCTAGGCGGGTCCCGGAGGGACGAGCAGTACTTC. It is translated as CASSRLGGSRRDEQYF.

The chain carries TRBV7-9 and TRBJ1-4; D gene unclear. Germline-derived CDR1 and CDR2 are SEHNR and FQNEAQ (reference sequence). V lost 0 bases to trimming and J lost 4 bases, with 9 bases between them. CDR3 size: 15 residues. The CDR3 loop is CASSLADGYNEKLFF. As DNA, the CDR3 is TGTGCCAGCAGCTTAGCGGACGGTTATAATGAAAAACTGTTTTTT. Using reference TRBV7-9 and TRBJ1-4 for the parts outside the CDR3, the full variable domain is DTGVSQNPRHKITKRGQNVTFRCDPISEHNRLYWYRQTLGQGPEFLTYFQNEAQLEKSRLLSDRFSAERPKGSFSTLEIQRTEQGDSAMYLCASSLADGYNEKLFFGSGTQLSVL.

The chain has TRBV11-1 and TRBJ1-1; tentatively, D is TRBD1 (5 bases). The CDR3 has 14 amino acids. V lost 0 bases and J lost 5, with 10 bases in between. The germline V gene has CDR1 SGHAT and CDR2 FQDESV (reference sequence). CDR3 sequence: CASSLAEGWTEAFF. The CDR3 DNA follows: TGTGCCAGCAGCTTAGCGGAGGGGTGGACTGAAGCTTTCTTT.

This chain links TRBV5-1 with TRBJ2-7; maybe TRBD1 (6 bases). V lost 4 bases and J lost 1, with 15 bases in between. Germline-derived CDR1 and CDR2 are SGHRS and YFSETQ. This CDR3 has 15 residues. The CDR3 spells CASSPTPDRSYEQYF. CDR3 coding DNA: TGCGCCAGCAGCCCAACCCCTGACAGGTCCTACGAGCAGTACTTC.

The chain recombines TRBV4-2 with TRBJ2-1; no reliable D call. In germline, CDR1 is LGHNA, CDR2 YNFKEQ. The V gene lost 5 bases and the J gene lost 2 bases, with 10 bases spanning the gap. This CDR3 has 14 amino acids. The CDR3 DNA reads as TGTGCCAGCAGCAGCGCCTTAACCTACAATGAGCAGTTCTTC. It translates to CASSSALTYNEQFF.

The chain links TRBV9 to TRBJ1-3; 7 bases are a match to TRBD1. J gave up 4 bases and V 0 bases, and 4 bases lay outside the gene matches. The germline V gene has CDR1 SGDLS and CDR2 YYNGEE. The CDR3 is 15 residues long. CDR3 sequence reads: CASSVEGAQGNTIYF. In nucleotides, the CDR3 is TGTGCCAGCAGCGTAGAGGGGGCGCAAGGAAACACCATATATTTT.

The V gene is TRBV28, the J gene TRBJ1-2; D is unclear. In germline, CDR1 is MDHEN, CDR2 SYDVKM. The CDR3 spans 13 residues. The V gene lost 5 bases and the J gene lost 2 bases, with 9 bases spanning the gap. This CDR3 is CASSLTLNYGYTF. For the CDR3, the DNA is TGTGCCAGCAGTCTAACATTAAACTATGGCTACACCTTC.

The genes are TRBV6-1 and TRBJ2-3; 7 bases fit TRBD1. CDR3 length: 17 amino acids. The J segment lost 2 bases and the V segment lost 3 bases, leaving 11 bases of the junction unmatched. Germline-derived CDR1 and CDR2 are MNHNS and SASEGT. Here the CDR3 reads CASSDGYPGQTTDTQYF. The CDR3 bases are TGTGCCAGCAGTGATGGCTACCCGGGACAGACCACAGATACGCAGTATTTT.

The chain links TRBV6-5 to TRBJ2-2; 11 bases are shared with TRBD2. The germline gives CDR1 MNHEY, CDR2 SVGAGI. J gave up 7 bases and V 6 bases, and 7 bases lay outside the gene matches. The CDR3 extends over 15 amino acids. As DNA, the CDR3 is TGTGCCAGCAGCCTTAGCGGGAGGGCGGACGGGGAGCTGTTTTTT. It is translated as CASSLSGRADGELFF.

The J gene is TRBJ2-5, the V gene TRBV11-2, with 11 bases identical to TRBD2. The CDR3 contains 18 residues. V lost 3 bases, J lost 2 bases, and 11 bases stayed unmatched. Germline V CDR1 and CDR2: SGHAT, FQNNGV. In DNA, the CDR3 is TGTGCCAGCAGCTTCCCCCGAGGGACTAGCGGATTACAAGAGACCCAGTACTTC. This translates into CASSFPRGTSGLQETQYF. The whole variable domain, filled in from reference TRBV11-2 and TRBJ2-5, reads EAGVAQSPRYKIIEKRQSVAFWCNPISGHATLYWYQQILGQGPKLLIQFQNNGVVDDSQLPKDRFSAERLKGVDSTLKIQPAKLEDSAVYLCASSFPRGTSGLQETQYFGPGTRLLVL.

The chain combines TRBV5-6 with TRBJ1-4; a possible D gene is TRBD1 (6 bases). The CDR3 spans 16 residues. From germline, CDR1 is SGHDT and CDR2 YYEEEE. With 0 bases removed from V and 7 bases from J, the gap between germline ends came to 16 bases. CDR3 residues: CASSLGGGSPGEKLFF. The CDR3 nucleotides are TGTGCCAGCAGCTTGGGAGGGGGATCACCTGGTGAAAAACTGTTTTTT.

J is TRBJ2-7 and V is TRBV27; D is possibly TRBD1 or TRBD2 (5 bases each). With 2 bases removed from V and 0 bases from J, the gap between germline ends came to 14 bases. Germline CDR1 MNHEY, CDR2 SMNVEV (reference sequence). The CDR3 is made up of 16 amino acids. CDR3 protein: CASSLGPGPLSYEQYF. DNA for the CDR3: TGTGCCAGCAGTTTAGGTCCGGGGCCACTCTCCTACGAGCAGTACTTC.

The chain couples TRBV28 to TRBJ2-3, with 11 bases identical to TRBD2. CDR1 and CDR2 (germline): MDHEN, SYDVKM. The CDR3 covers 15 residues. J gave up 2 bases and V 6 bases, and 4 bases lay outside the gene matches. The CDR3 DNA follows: TGTGCCAGCAGCGAGACTAGCGGGGCCACAGATACGCAGTATTTT. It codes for CASSETSGATDTQYF.

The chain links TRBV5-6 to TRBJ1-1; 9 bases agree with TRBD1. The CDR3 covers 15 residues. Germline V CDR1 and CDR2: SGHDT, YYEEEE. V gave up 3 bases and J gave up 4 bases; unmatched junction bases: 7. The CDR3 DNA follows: TGTGCCAGCAGCTGGGGGACAGGGTTGTTCACTGAAGCTTTCTTT. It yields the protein CASSWGTGLFTEAFF.

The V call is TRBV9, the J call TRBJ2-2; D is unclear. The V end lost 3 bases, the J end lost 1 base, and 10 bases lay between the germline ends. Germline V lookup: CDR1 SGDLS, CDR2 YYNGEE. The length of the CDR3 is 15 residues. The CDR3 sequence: CASSGRRENTGELFF. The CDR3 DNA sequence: TGTGCCAGCAGCGGCCGGAGAGAGAACACCGGGGAGCTGTTTTTT.

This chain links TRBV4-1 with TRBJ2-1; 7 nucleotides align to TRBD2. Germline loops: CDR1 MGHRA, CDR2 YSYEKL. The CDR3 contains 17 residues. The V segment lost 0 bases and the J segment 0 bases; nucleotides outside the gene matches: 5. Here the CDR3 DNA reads TGCGCCAGCAGCCAAGATTTGGGCGGGAGCTCCTACAATGAGCAGTTCTTC. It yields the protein CASSQDLGGSSYNEQFF.